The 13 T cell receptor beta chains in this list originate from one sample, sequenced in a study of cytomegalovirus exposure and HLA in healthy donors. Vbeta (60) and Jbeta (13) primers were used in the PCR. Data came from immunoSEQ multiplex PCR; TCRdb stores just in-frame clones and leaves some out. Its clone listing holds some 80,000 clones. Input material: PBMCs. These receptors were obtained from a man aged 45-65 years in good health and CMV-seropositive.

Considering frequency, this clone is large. The CDR3 region has the DNA TGTGCCAGCAGCTCGGACAGCGTACCGTATGGCTACACCTTC. Its translation: CASSSDSVPYGYTF. The chain carries TRBV7-9 and TRBJ1-2, with D perhaps matching TRBD1 (6 bases). Per germline, CDR1 SEHNR and CDR2 FQNEAQ (reference sequence). This CDR3 has 14 amino acids. Trimming shortened V by 4 bases and J by 5 bases, and 14 bases separated the two germline ends.

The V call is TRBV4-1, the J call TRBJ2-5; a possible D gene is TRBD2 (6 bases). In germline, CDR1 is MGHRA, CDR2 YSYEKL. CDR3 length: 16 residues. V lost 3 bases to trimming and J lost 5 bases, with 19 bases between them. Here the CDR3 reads CASSHSRGTLGETQYF. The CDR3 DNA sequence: TGCGCCAGCAGCCATTCCCGCGGGACTCTGGGGGAGACCCAGTACTTC.

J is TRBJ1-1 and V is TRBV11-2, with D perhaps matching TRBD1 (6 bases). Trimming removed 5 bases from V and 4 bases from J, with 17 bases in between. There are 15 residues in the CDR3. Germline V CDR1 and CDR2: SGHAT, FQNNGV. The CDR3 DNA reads TGTGCCAGCAGCCCAAGGGGGGGGCATGGCACTGAAGCTTTCTTT. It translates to CASSPRGGHGTEAFF.

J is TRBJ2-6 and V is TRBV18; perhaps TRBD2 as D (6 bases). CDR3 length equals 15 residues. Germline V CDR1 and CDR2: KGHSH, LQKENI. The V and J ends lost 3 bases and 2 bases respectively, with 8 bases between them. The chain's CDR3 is CASSPAGPGANVLTF. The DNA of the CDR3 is TGTGCCAGCTCACCGGCGGGACCTGGGGCCAACGTCCTGACTTTC.

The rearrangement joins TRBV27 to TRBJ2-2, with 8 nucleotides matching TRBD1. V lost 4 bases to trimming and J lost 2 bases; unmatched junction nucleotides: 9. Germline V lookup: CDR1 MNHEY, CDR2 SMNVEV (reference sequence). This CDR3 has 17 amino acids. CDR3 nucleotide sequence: TGTGCCAGCAGTTCGAGTCGGGGACAGGAAAACACCGGGGAGCTGTTTTTT. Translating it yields CASSSSRGQENTGELFF.

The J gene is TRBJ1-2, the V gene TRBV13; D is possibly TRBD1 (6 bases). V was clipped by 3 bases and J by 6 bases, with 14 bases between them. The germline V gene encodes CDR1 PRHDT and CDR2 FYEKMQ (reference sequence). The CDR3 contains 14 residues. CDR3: CASSFEGGPHGYTF. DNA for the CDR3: TGTGCCAGCAGCTTTGAGGGGGGGCCTCATGGCTACACCTTC.

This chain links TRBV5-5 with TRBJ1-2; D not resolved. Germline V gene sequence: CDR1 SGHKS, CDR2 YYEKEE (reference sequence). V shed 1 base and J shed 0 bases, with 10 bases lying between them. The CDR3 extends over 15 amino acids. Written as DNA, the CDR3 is TGTGCCAGCAGCTTGCAAACAGAAGCTAACTATGGCTACACCTTC. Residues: CASSLQTEANYGYTF.

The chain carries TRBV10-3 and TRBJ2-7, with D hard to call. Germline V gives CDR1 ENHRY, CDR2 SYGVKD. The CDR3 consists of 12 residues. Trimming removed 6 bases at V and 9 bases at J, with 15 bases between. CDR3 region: CAISQFDTPQYV. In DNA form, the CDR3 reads TGTGCCATCAGCCAATTTGATACACCGCAGTACGTC.

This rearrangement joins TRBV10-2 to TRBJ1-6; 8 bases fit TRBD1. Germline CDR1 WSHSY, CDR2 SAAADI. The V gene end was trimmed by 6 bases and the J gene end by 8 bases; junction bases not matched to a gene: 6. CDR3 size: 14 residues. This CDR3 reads CASRGDRSDSPLHF. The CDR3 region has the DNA TGCGCCAGCAGGGGGGACAGGAGTGATTCACCCCTCCACTTT.

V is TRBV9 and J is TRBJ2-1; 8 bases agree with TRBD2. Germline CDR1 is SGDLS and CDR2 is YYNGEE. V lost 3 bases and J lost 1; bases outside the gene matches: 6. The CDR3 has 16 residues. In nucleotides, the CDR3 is TGTGCCAGCAGCGACTCCGCTAGCGGGTCCTACAATGAGCAGTTCTTC. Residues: CASSDSASGSYNEQFF.

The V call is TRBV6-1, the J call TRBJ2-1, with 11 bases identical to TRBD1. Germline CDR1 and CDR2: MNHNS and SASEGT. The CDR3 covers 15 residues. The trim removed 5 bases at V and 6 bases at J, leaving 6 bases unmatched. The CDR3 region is CASSIQDRGLNEQFF. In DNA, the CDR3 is TGTGCCAGCAGTATACAGGACAGGGGGCTCAATGAGCAGTTCTTC.

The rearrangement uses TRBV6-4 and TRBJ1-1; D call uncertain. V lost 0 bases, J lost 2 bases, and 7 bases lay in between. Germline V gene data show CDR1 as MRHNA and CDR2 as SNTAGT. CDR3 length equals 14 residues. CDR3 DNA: TGTGCCAGCAGTGACTCGTCCAGTAACACTGAAGCTTTCTTT. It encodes CASSDSSSNTEAFF.

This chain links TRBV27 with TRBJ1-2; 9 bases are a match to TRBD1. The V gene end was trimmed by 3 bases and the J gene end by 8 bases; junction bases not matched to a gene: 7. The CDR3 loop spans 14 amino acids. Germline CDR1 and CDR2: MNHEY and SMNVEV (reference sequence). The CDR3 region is CASSFQQGARGYTF. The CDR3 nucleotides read TGTGCCAGCAGTTTTCAACAGGGGGCGAGGGGCTACACCTTC.